This is a list of T cell receptor beta chains from one sample in a study of blood T cell repertoires in COVID-19. The data were produced by immunoSEQ multiplex PCR, yet TCRdb's version contains in-frame clones alone and is incomplete. In the table there are approximately 290,000 clones, around 89% of which are singletons. The sample comprised PBMCs or T cells enriched from blood (not recorded which). The origin of the receptors is a young woman with acute COVID-19. Both conserved end residues are part of each CDR3. A D gene is named only where the DNA matches it firmly. Clone size is not always given. Where it is, it says once, few, many or a class for expanded clones.

D: NA
size: NA
V: TRBV19
length: 18
J: TRBJ2-6
CDR3: CASLNTGVGVSGANVLTF
DNA: TGTGCCAGCTTAAATACGGGAGTCGGGGTGTCTGGGGCCAACGTCCTGACTTTC

D: NA
size: once
V: TRBV5-6
length: 15
J: TRBJ1-3
CDR3: CASSLEQVSGNTIYF
DNA: TGTGCCAGCAGCTTGGAGCAGGTCTCTGGAAACACCATATATTTT

D: NA
size: NA
V: TRBV3-1/TRBV3-2
length: 16
J: TRBJ2-7
CDR3: CASSQGPAASSYEQYF
DNA: TGTGCCAGCAGTCAAGGGCCAGCGGCTAGCTCCTACGAGCAGTACTTC

D: TRBD2
size: few
V: TRBV6-6
length: 17
J: TRBJ2-1
CDR3: CASSRSGGVPSYNEQFF
DNA: TGTGCCAGCAGTCGATCCGGGGGGGTCCCCTCCTACAATGAGCAGTTCTTC

D: NA
size: NA
V: TRBV30
length: 15
J: TRBJ1-6
CDR3: CAWSVRGGVNSPLHF
DNA: TGTGCCTGGAGTGTACGGGGGGGCGTCAATTCACCCCTCCACTTT

D: NA
size: NA
V: TRBV30
length: 14
J: TRBJ2-2
CDR3: CAWSGGRGTGELFF
DNA: TGTGCCTGGAGTGGGGGCCGGGGGACCGGGGAGCTGTTTTTT

D: NA
size: NA
V: TRBV9
length: 13
J: TRBJ1-1
CDR3: CASSVGGDTEAFF
DNA: TGTGCCAGCAGCGTAGGGGGGGACACTGAAGCTTTCTTT

D: NA
size: NA
V: TRBV6-5
length: 15
J: TRBJ2-3
CDR3: CASSYTYRVQDTQYF
DNA: TGTGCCAGCAGTTACACCTACAGGGTTCAAGATACGCAGTATTTT

D: NA
size: NA
V: TRBV28
length: 14
J: TRBJ1-4
CDR3: CASSPGATNEKLFF
DNA: TGTGCCAGCAGTCCGGGTGCAACTAATGAAAAACTGTTTTTT

D: TRBD2
size: NA
V: TRBV5-1
length: 15
J: TRBJ2-5
CDR3: CASSLEGTREETQYF
DNA: TGCGCCAGCAGCCTTGAGGGGACTAGGGAAGAGACCCAGTACTTC

D: NA
size: NA
V: TRBV11-2
length: 16
J: TRBJ2-2
CDR3: CASSSPTPTRAGELFF
DNA: TGTGCCAGCAGCTCCCCGACACCAACCAGAGCCGGGGAGCTGTTTTTT

D: TRBD2
size: NA
V: TRBV10-3
length: 16
J: TRBJ2-2
CDR3: CAIRPGLAANTGELFF
DNA: TGTGCCATCAGGCCGGGACTAGCGGCTAACACCGGGGAGCTGTTTTTT

D: TRBD1
size: NA
V: TRBV2
length: 12
J: TRBJ1-1
CDR3: CASGQGGTEAFF
DNA: TGTGCCAGCGGACAGGGAGGTACTGAAGCTTTCTTT

D: TRBD1
size: NA
V: TRBV27
length: 16
J: TRBJ1-5
CDR3: CASSSRQGSSNQPQHF
DNA: TGTGCCAGCAGTTCTCGACAGGGATCTAGCAATCAGCCCCAGCATTTT

D: TRBD1
size: NA
V: TRBV6-1
length: 19
J: TRBJ1-2
CDR3: CASSEARHGTAPANYGYTF
DNA: TGTGCCAGCAGTGAAGCCCGACACGGGACAGCTCCAGCTAACTATGGCTACACCTTC